This TCR beta chain stems from a study of blood T cell repertoires in COVID-19. TCRdb keeps only in-frame clones here, not all; method: immunoSEQ multiplex PCR. Among roughly 60,000 clones, approximately 82% were seen once, and the ten largest hold 5.9%. Sequenced sample: peripheral blood. The sequence was obtained from a human donor in a cohort sampled during active or convalescent COVID-19.

CDR3 nucleotide sequence: TGTGCCAGCAGCTTCTCGGACAGGATGAACACTGAAGCTTTCTTT. Its protein product is CASSFSDRMNTEAFF. The rearrangement uses TRBV7-9 and TRBJ1-1, with 7 bases identical to TRBD1. Per the germline V gene, CDR1 is SEHNR and CDR2 is FQNEAQ (reference sequence). The CDR3 is 15 amino acids. With 3 bases clipped from V and 0 bases from J, the junction kept 4 bases outside the gene matches.